This T cell receptor (beta chain) was retrieved from a study of blood T cell repertoires in COVID-19. Study summary: Samples came from the United States, Italy and Spain, spanning acute and convalescent COVID-19. PBMCs, B-cell-depleted T cells, or T cells provided the cDNA or gDNA that made up the material.

The germline CDR1 and CDR2 sequences are LGHDT and YNNKEL (reference sequence). This CDR3 region has 16 residues. After removal of 10 bases from V and 4 bases from J, the junction contained 8 bases not matched to a gene. Per the authors' pipeline: The assay estimated nucleated cells by amplifying reference gene primers. TCRdb's copy holds only in-frame clones and misses some; the assay was immunoSEQ multiplex PCR. The V and J calls and the clone size are those of that table, but D and trimming were determined from the DNA. The sample consists of about 70,000 clones, roughly 86% of them appearing once.

This rearrangement joins TRBV3-1 (or the pseudogene TRBV3-2) to TRBJ2-6, with 12 nucleotides matching TRBD2. The TCR was taken from a man in his 70s with active COVID-19. Sequenced input: peripheral blood. The CDR3 DNA sequence: TGTGCCACCCTAGCGGGAGGGCCTTTGGGGGCCAACGTCCTGACTTTC. Amino acids: CATLAGGPLGANVLTF.